Following are 16 T cell receptor beta chains from one sample sequenced in a study of ipilimumab plus nivolumab after autologous stem cell transplantation. Sequencing used immunoSEQ multiplex PCR; TCRdb keeps in-frame clones, though not all of them. The data hold about 40,000 clones, with 80% to 95% observed a single time. The material sequenced was PBMCs, taken in a trial of ipilimumab plus nivolumab as post-transplant consolidation. The receptors originated from a male donor with multiple myeloma.

The DNA for the CDR3 is TGCGCCAGCAGCTTGGGATGGGGGGTCGGGTACGAGCAGTACTTC. It codes for CASSLGWGVGYEQYF. The genes are TRBV5-1 and TRBJ2-7; D possibly corresponds to TRBD2 (6 bases). This CDR3 comprises 15 residues. Germline lookup yields CDR1 SGHRS and CDR2 YFSETQ. The V gene lost 0 bases and the J gene lost 4 bases, with 14 bases spanning the gap.

This rearrangement joins TRBV7-2 to TRBJ2-7, with TRBD1 identical over 11 bases. After removal of 5 bases from V and 4 bases from J, the junction contained 13 bases not matched to a gene. The CDR3 extends over 17 amino acids. The V gene's germline CDR1 is SGHTA and CDR2 FQGNSA. The CDR3 DNA follows: TGTGCCAGCAGCCAACACTCAGGACAGGGGGCTTTTTACGAGCAGTACTTC. This codes for CASSQHSGQGAFYEQYF.

V usage is TRBV11-2 and J usage is TRBJ2-3; D gene uncertain. This CDR3 is 13 amino acids long. In germline, CDR1 is SGHAT, CDR2 FQNNGV. V was trimmed by 5 bases and J by 6 bases, leaving 12 bases between them. CDR3 region: CASSLTLEDTQYF. The CDR3 DNA is TGTGCCAGCAGCCTCACCTTAGAGGATACGCAGTATTTT.

The chain recombines TRBV5-6 with TRBJ2-7, with 8 bases matching TRBD1. The V gene's germline CDR1 is SGHDT and CDR2 YYEEEE. V was clipped by 4 bases and J by 5 bases; unmatched bases: 14. The CDR3 covers 16 residues. The CDR3 loop reads CASSPLGTGRLHEQYF. The CDR3 DNA reads TGTGCCAGCAGCCCGCTGGGGACAGGCCGTTTACACGAGCAGTACTTC.

The genes are TRBV11-2 and TRBJ2-3; no clear D gene. Germline V gene lookup returns CDR1 SGHAT and CDR2 FQNNGV. The CDR3 is 14 amino acids. V lost 5 bases, J lost 3 bases, and 12 bases lay in between. CDR3 DNA: TGTGCCAGCAGCAAGGGCCAAGCAACAGATACGCAGTATTTT. Translated, it gives CASSKGQATDTQYF.

The chain carries TRBV5-6 and TRBJ1-2; 9 nucleotides line up with TRBD1. Germline lookup yields CDR1 SGHDT and CDR2 YYEEEE. The CDR3 consists of 16 residues. Trimming cost V 3 bases and J 6 bases; bases outside gene matches: 12. CDR3 sequence: CASSSLTGGGLNGYTF. CDR3 nucleotides: TGTGCCAGCAGCTCCCTCACAGGGGGCGGTCTAAATGGCTACACCTTC.

The chain recombines TRBV27 with TRBJ2-2; 7 nucleotides align to TRBD1. The germline gives CDR1 MNHEY, CDR2 SMNVEV (reference sequence). CDR3 size: 13 residues. J gave up 8 bases and V 5 bases, and 5 bases lay outside the gene matches. In DNA, the CDR3 is TGTGCCAGCAGTCCCAACAGGGGAGGGGAGCTGTTTTTT. Encoded protein: CASSPNRGGELFF.

The V and J genes are TRBV7-2 and TRBJ2-7; D is unresolved. V was clipped by 1 base and J by 6 bases, with 13 bases between them. Germline values: CDR1 SGHTA, CDR2 FQGNSA. This CDR3 spans 14 amino acids. The CDR3 spells CASSLGWDVPEQYF. The CDR3 DNA reads as TGTGCCAGCAGCTTAGGTTGGGATGTTCCCGAGCAGTACTTC. The full variable domain, rest sourced from reference TRBV7-2 and TRBJ2-7, is GAGVSQSPSNKVTEKGKDVELRCDPISGHTALYWYRQSLGQGLEFLIYFQGNSAPDKSGLPSDRFSAERTGGSVSTLTIQRTQQEDSAVYLCASSLGWDVPEQYFGPGTRLTVT.

This clone has only one observation. V is TRBV30 and J is TRBJ1-6; D is possibly TRBD1 (5 bases). This CDR3 is 13 amino acids long. CDR1 GTSNPN and CDR2 SVGIG come from the germline V gene (reference sequence). Trimming removed 2 bases from V and 9 bases from J, with 11 bases in between. The CDR3 sequence is CAWSRGNSSPLHF. In DNA form, the CDR3 reads TGTGCCTGGAGTAGGGGTAATAGTTCACCCCTCCACTTT.

This rearrangement joins TRBV2 to TRBJ2-3; the D is unclear. Deletions cut 6 bases from V and 0 bases from J, with 16 bases between. This CDR3 is built from 16 residues. CDR1 and CDR2 from the germline V gene are SNHLY and FYNNEI. The CDR3: CASRRLLVPSTDTQYF. The CDR3 nucleotides read TGTGCCAGCAGAAGACTCTTAGTTCCTAGCACAGATACGCAGTATTTT.

V and J are TRBV29-1 and TRBJ2-1; the match to TRBD2 covers 7 bases. CDR3 length: 13 amino acids. Germline CDR1 is SQVTM and CDR2 is ANQGSEA. Unmatched junction bases numbered 3, after V lost 4 bases and J lost 3 bases. The CDR3 sequence is CSVGGSIYNEQFF. The CDR3 nucleotides read TGCAGCGTTGGCGGGAGTATCTACAATGAGCAGTTCTTC.

This clone was detected only once. This chain uses TRBV7-2 with TRBJ2-1; a possible D gene is TRBD2 (6 bases). Between the trimmed V and J ends, which lost 5 bases and 2 bases, there was a span of 19 bases. Per germline, CDR1 SGHTA and CDR2 FQGNSA. The CDR3 is 17 amino acids. CDR3 loop: CASSHPPGVGAYNEQFF. The DNA of the CDR3 is TGTGCCAGCAGCCACCCCCCGGGGGTAGGAGCCTACAATGAGCAGTTCTTC.

The chain links TRBV6-5 to TRBJ2-2; D is possibly TRBD2 (6 bases). The germline V and J ends were trimmed by 6 bases and 3 bases, with 8 bases remaining between them. The germline V gene has CDR1 MNHEY and CDR2 SVGAGI. CDR3 length equals 13 residues. The CDR3 DNA reads as TGTGCCAGCAGCAGGGAGGACACCGGGGAGCTGTTTTTT. Protein sequence: CASSREDTGELFF.

This clone was observed once. The chain employs TRBV6-4 and TRBJ2-3, with 10 bases that match TRBD2. The CDR3 length is 17 residues. CDR1 and CDR2 (germline): MRHNA, SNTAGT. V lost 11 bases and J lost 0; bases outside the gene matches: 14. Here the CDR3 DNA reads TGTGCCGCGCCAGCACTAGCGGGACTGAAGAGCACAGATACGCAGTATTTT. Translated, it gives CAAPALAGLKSTDTQYF.

The chain joins TRBV18 to TRBJ2-1; D may be TRBD2 (6 bases). CDR3 length equals 12 residues. V was trimmed by 8 bases and J by 6 bases, leaving 11 bases between them. The V gene's germline CDR1 is KGHSH and CDR2 LQKENI. CDR3 nucleotide sequence: TGTGCCAGCCACCGGGGAGGCAATGAGCAGTTCTTC. Protein sequence: CASHRGGNEQFF.

This chain joins TRBV30 and TRBJ2-7; D possibly uses TRBD1 or TRBD2 (6 bases each). CDR3 length: 15 residues. CDR1 and CDR2 from the germline V gene are GTSNPN and SVGIG (reference sequence). Trimming shortened V by 8 bases and J by 0 bases, and 20 bases separated the two germline ends. Here the CDR3 reads CAPDAEGGLSYEQYF. CDR3 DNA sequence: TGTGCCCCTGACGCAGAGGGGGGCCTCTCCTACGAGCAGTACTTC.